The 2 T cell receptor beta chains below all came from one sample that was sequenced in a study of sequential checkpoint blockade in melanoma. The table came from immunoSEQ multiplex PCR; TCRdb's copy has only in-frame clones and leaves some out. The data hold around 18,000 clones, with roughly two thirds observed a single time. Treatment given: randomized to nivolumab then ipilimumab (arm A) or the reverse (arm B). The sequenced sample was CD8+ T cells sorted from blood (inferred from file names), obtained from a patient given nivolumab and ipilimumab in sequence. The receptors originated from a human donor with melanoma.

The chain joins TRBV2 to TRBJ1-4; 8 bases match TRBD1. Losses at the gene ends were 2 bases for V and 6 bases for J; bases not matched to a gene: 8. Germline V gene sequence: CDR1 SNHLY, CDR2 FYNNEI. CDR3 length: 16 amino acids. CDR3 residues: CASSESRQGAYEKLFF. The CDR3 DNA reads as TGTGCCAGCAGTGAAAGTCGGCAGGGGGCTTATGAAAAACTGTTTTTT.

This sequence joins TRBV5-1 and TRBJ2-3; 8 nucleotides match TRBD2. V lost 5 bases, J lost 2 bases, and 7 bases stayed unmatched. This CDR3 has 15 residues. Per the germline V gene, CDR1 is SGHRS and CDR2 is YFSETQ. The CDR3: CASRPEREFTDTQYF. CDR3 nucleotide sequence: TGCGCCAGCAGACCAGAGCGGGAGTTCACAGATACGCAGTATTTT.